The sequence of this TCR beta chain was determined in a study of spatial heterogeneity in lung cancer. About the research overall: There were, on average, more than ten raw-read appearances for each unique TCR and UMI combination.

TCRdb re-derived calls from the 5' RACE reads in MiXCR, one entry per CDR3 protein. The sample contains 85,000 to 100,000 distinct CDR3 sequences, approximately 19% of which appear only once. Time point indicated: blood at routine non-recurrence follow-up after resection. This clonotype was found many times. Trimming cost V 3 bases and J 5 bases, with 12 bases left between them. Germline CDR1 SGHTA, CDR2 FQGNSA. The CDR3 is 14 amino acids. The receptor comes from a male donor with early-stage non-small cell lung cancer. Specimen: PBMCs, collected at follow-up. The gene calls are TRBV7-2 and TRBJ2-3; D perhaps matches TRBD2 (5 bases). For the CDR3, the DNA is TGTGCCAGCAGCTTCCCGGCCAGCGGAGATACGCAGTATTTT. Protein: CASSFPASGDTQYF.